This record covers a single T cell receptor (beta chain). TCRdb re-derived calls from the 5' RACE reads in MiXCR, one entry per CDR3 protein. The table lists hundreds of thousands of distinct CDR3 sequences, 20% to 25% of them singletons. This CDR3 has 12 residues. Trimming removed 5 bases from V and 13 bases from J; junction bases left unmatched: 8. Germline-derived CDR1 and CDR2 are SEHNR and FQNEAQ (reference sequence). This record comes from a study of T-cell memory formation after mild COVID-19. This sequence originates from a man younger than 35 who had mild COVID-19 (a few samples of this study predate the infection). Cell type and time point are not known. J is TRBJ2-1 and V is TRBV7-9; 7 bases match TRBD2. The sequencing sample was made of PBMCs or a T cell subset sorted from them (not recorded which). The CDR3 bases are TGTGCCAGCAGCGAAACCCGGGGGGTTCAGTTCTTC. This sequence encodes CASSETRGVQFF.